One sample yielded the 22 T cell receptor beta chains listed below, sequenced in a study of T cells in Graves' hyperthyroidism and ophthalmopathy. RNA transcripts gave rise to amplified TCR beta CDR3 regions. First-round RT-PCR of the TCR CDR3 relied on the HTBI primer set. One entry per CDR3 protein, called by TCRdb with MiXCR from the multiplex PCR reads. The table has almost 250,000 distinct CDR3 sequences, about 24% seen once. Material for sequencing was blood. Receptors were obtained from a woman in her forties with Graves' ophthalmopathy.

The J gene is TRBJ2-7, the V gene TRBV6-2 or TRBV6-3; D may be TRBD2 (6 bases). The germline V and J ends were trimmed by 0 bases and 2 bases, with 11 bases remaining between them. There are 15 residues in the CDR3. Germline V CDR1 and CDR2: MNHEY, SVGEGT. The DNA for the CDR3 is TGTGCCAGCAGTTACTCGAGTAGCGGCACCTACGAGCAGTACTTC. Protein: CASSYSSSGTYEQYF.

This clonotype was seen at least ten times. The V call is TRBV28, the J call TRBJ2-5; D is ambiguous. CDR3 length equals 13 residues. The germline V gene encodes CDR1 MDHEN and CDR2 SYDVKM. V lost 2 bases, J lost 1 base, and 5 bases lay in between. This CDR3 is CASSLSPQETQYF. The CDR3 region has the DNA TGTGCCAGCAGTTTAAGTCCCCAAGAGACCCAGTACTTC. Supplemented by reference TRBV28 and TRBJ2-5, the full variable domain reads DVKVTQSSRYLVKRTGEKVFLECVQDMDHENMFWYRQDPGLGLRLIYFSYDVKMKEKGDIPEGYSVSREKKERFSLILESASTNQTSMYLCASSLSPQETQYFGPGTRLLVL.

This chain links TRBV27 with TRBJ1-1, with a possible D match to TRBD1 (6 bases). This CDR3 is built from 15 residues. Trimming took off 3 bases at V and 3 bases at J, with 14 bases between the two ends. Per germline, CDR1 MNHEY and CDR2 SMNVEV (reference sequence). As DNA, the CDR3 is TGTGCCAGCAGTTTCGTCAGGGGAAGGCACACTGAAGCTTTCTTT. This sequence encodes CASSFVRGRHTEAFF.

This clonotype was seen repeatedly, ten times or more. The chain has TRBV18 and TRBJ2-7; D is possibly TRBD2 (6 bases). In germline, CDR1 is KGHSH, CDR2 LQKENI. The V gene lost 1 base and the J gene lost 0 bases, with 10 bases spanning the gap. The CDR3 contains 15 residues. The CDR3 sequence: CASSPRVGSSYEQYF. In nucleotides, the CDR3 is TGTGCCAGCTCACCACGGGTCGGGAGCTCCTACGAGCAGTACTTC.

There are many counts of this clonotype. This chain connects TRBV5-4 to TRBJ1-1, with D uncertain. The CDR3 has 14 residues. Germline V gene lookup returns CDR1 SGHNT and CDR2 YYREEE (reference sequence). V was pared by 2 bases and J by 2 bases, with 10 bases between. CDR3 nucleotide sequence: TGTGCCAGCAGCTTCGAACCGGGAAACACTGAAGCTTTCTTT. It translates to CASSFEPGNTEAFF.

This clonotype occurred many times. The chain carries TRBV28 and TRBJ2-2; D gene ambiguous. Between the trimmed V and J ends, which lost 7 bases and 1 base, there was a span of 10 bases. The CDR3 has 14 amino acids. Looked up from germline, CDR1 is MDHEN and CDR2 is SYDVKM. The CDR3 reads CASKPSQNTGELFF. For the CDR3, the DNA is TGTGCCAGCAAACCTAGTCAGAACACCGGGGAGCTGTTTTTT.

This clonotype has more than one count but fewer than ten. At one boundary the junction diverges from the germline segment, which might be a read error. The chain has TRBV28 and TRBJ2-7; a possible D gene is TRBD1 (6 bases). This CDR3 comprises 11 residues. Germline assignment: CDR1 MDHEN and CDR2 SYDVKM. CDR3 DNA sequence: TGTGCCAGCAGTGAAGGGACAAGTGCGTCGTTT. This gives the protein CASSEGTSASF.

The V call is TRBV7-8, the J call TRBJ1-5; no firm D call. The V end lost 5 bases, the J end lost 5 bases, and 13 bases lay between the germline ends. The CDR3 length is 14 residues. Germline loops: CDR1 SGHVS, CDR2 FQNEAQ. The CDR3, as DNA: TGTGCCAGCAGCACCGGACGGAAAGATCAGCCCCAGCATTTT. It is translated as CASSTGRKDQPQHF.

The chain is built from TRBV5-1 and TRBJ2-4, with 9 bases aligning to TRBD2. The CDR3 has 16 residues. The V and J ends lost 2 bases and 8 bases, in that order; junction bases with no gene match: 11. Germline loops: CDR1 SGHRS, CDR2 YFSETQ. Here the CDR3 reads CASSFAGLATRDIQYF. The CDR3 bases are TGCGCCAGCAGCTTCGCTGGACTAGCGACCCGTGACATTCAGTACTTC.

The chain uses TRBV12-3 or TRBV12-4 and TRBJ2-5, with D perhaps matching TRBD2 (6 bases). CDR3 length equals 14 residues. Trimming took off 6 bases at V and 9 bases at J, with 20 bases between the two ends. DNA of the CDR3: TGTGCCAGCAGCCCTGGACTACCAGATCGGGCCCAGTACTTC. Amino acid sequence: CASSPGLPDRAQYF.

This clonotype came up many times. This chain links TRBV28 with TRBJ2-5; no reliable D call. The V and J ends lost 2 bases and 9 bases respectively, with 7 bases between them. Germline lookup yields CDR1 MDHEN and CDR2 SYDVKM. The CDR3 runs to 11 residues. The CDR3 nucleotides read TGTGCCAGCAGTTTAGGACGATCCCAGTACTTC. It encodes CASSLGRSQYF.

This rearrangement joins TRBV27 to TRBJ2-5; 9 bases line up with TRBD2. With V trimmed by 2 bases and J by 4 bases, 5 bases remained unmatched. Germline V gives CDR1 MNHEY, CDR2 SMNVEV (reference sequence). CDR3 length equals 15 residues. The CDR3 nucleotides are TGTGCCAGCAGTTTAGCAGCGGGAGGAGGAGAGACCCAGTACTTC. Its protein product is CASSLAAGGGETQYF.

There are many counts of this clonotype. The J gene is TRBJ2-7, the V gene TRBV4-2; possibly TRBD1 for D (5 bases). V was trimmed by 6 bases and J by 0 bases, leaving 12 bases between them. Germline V gives CDR1 LGHNA, CDR2 YNFKEQ. This CDR3 has 14 amino acids. CDR3 sequence reads: CASSRGLSSYEQYF. CDR3 nucleotides: TGTGCCAGCAGTAGGGGCCTAAGCTCCTACGAGCAGTACTTC.

This clonotype has at least ten counts. The DNA is omitted, as the CDR3 cannot be located on it reliably, and the CDR3 follows TCRdb's listing. The chain links TRBV20-1 to TRBJ2-2; TRBD1 was called by the table and not checked on the DNA. Germline CDR1 DFQATT, CDR2 SNEGSKA (reference sequence). Including both end residues, the CDR3 is 13 amino acids long. Here the CDR3 reads CSAGKSGGGSCFF.

This clonotype was seen many times. This chain uses TRBV29-1 with TRBJ2-2, with D possibly TRBD2 on 6 matching bases. The V end was cut by 2 bases, the J end by 6 bases, with 13 bases between. The CDR3 extends over 14 amino acids. Per germline, CDR1 SQVTM and CDR2 ANQGSEA. The CDR3 DNA reads as TGCAGCGTTGAATGGGGGGAAGGGCCCGGGGAGCTGTTTTTT. Amino acid sequence: CSVEWGEGPGELFF.

V is TRBV11-2 and J is TRBJ2-6, with a tentative D call TRBD2 (6 bases). The V gene's germline CDR1 is SGHAT and CDR2 FQNNGV. V was cut by 2 bases and J by 4 bases, with 15 bases left in between. This CDR3 contains 17 residues. CDR3 bases: TGTGCCAGCAGCTTATTAGGCGGGGCAGCCGGGGCCAACGTCCTGACTTTC. Residues: CASSLLGGAAGANVLTF. Filled out from reference TRBV11-2 and TRBJ2-6, the complete variable domain reads EAGVAQSPRYKIIEKRQSVAFWCNPISGHATLYWYQQILGQGPKLLIQFQNNGVVDDSQLPKDRFSAERLKGVDSTLKIQPAKLEDSAVYLCASSLLGGAAGANVLTFGAGSRLTVL.

This clonotype occurred a few times. A read error is possible here, since a much larger clone lies one base away. The chain uses TRBV29-1 and TRBJ1-1, with a weak D call TRBD1 (5 bases). CDR3 length: 13 amino acids. Germline CDR1 SQVTM, CDR2 ANQGSEA. The CDR3 spells CSVEEGGNTVAFF. The CDR3 bases are TGCAGCGTTGAAGAGGGGGGAAACACTGTAGCTTTCTTT. Together with reference TRBV29-1 and TRBJ1-1, the CDR3 gives the full variable domain: SAVISQKPSRDICQRGTSLTIQCQVDSQVTMMFWYRQQPGQSLTLIATANQGSEATYESGFVIDKFPISRPNLTFSTLTVSNMSPEDSSIYLCSVEEGGNTVAFFGQGTRLTVV.

Ten or more counts support this clonotype. The chain joins TRBV6-1 to TRBJ2-5; 9 bases match TRBD1. The CDR3 length is 15 residues. V shed 5 bases, J shed 2 bases, and the junction held 6 bases outside the gene matches. Germline V gene data show CDR1 as MNHNS and CDR2 as SASEGT. CDR3 in amino acids: CASSKQGAYQETQYF. The CDR3 bases are TGTGCCAGCAGTAAACAGGGGGCCTATCAAGAGACCCAGTACTTC.

This chain joins TRBV7-3 and TRBJ2-7; D possibly matches TRBD1 or TRBD2 (5 bases each). The length of the CDR3 is 14 residues. Per the germline V gene, CDR1 is SGHTA and CDR2 is FQGTGA. V was shortened by 11 bases and J by 3 bases, with 20 bases between the two germline ends. This CDR3 reads CAAMAGAEIYEQYF. CDR3 sequence (DNA): TGTGCCGCAATGGCCGGGGCTGAGATCTACGAGCAGTACTTC.

In its sample, this clonotype was seen many times. J is TRBJ1-1 and V is TRBV28; the match to TRBD1 covers 7 bases. The V gene end was trimmed by 6 bases and the J gene end by 2 bases; junction bases not matched to a gene: 12. This CDR3 comprises 16 residues. From germline, CDR1 is MDHEN and CDR2 SYDVKM. CDR3 DNA sequence: TGTGCCAGCAGACTGCTGGTCCAGGGGGACAACACTGAAGCTTTCTTT. Its translation is CASRLLVQGDNTEAFF. The variable domain in full, with the rest retrieved from reference TRBV28 and TRBJ1-1, is DVKVTQSSRYLVKRTGEKVFLECVQDMDHENMFWYRQDPGLGLRLIYFSYDVKMKEKGDIPEGYSVSREKKERFSLILESASTNQTSMYLCASRLLVQGDNTEAFFGQGTRLTVV.

This clonotype was recorded many times. V usage is TRBV12-3 or TRBV12-4 and J usage is TRBJ2-7; D is perhaps TRBD1 (7 bases). V was pared by 7 bases and J by 6 bases, with 19 bases between. The CDR3 is 14 amino acids. The CDR3 DNA follows: TGTGCCAGCACCCCGGCAGGGGGGATCGGCGAGCAGTACTTC. It specifies CASTPAGGIGEQYF.

This clonotype was recorded many times. This sequence joins TRBV28 and TRBJ1-1; no clear D. This CDR3 has 12 amino acids. The V gene's germline CDR1 is MDHEN and CDR2 SYDVKM. Trimming took 8 bases from V and 0 from J, leaving 7 bases between them. The CDR3: CASLRLNTEAFF. The CDR3, as DNA: TGTGCCAGCCTCAGGTTGAACACTGAAGCTTTCTTT.